Each of the 13 T cell receptor beta chains below was sequenced from the same sample in a study of patients and donors after allogeneic stem cell transplantation. TCRdb recomputed calls from the RT-PCR reads with MiXCR, one row per CDR3 protein. The table has approximately 20,000 distinct CDR3 sequences, around 5.3% seen once. Material for sequencing was blood, either unsorted or a sorted T cell fraction (not recorded which). The receptors shown here come from a human donor who was either an allogeneic HSCT recipient or a stem cell or donor lymphocyte infusion donor (not recorded which). It is not recorded whose cells these are; they may come from a transplant donor.

This clonotype was seen only a few times. The CDR3, as DNA: TGTGCCAGCTCGGATACTAGCGGGTATGACAATGAGCAGTTCTTC. Translation gives CASSDTSGYDNEQFF. The J gene is TRBJ2-1, the V gene TRBV28; 9 bases match TRBD2. CDR1 is MDHEN and CDR2 is SYDVKM in the germline V gene. CDR3 length: 15 amino acids. The V segment lost 8 bases and the J segment 5 bases; nucleotides outside the gene matches: 10. Based on the CDR3 plus reference TRBV28 and TRBJ2-1, the full variable domain is DVKVTQSSRYLVKRTGEKVFLECVQDMDHENMFWYRQDPGLGLRLIYFSYDVKMKEKGDIPEGYSVSREKKERFSLILESASTNQTSMYLCASSDTSGYDNEQFFGPGTRLTVL.

This clonotype was picked up many times. This chain joins TRBV3-1 and TRBJ2-3, with D unresolved. The CDR3 sequence is 16 residues long. Germline V CDR1 and CDR2: LGHDT, YNNKEL (reference sequence). The ends were cut back, 1 base at V and 2 bases at J, with 13 bases in the middle. CDR3 sequence reads: CASSQGLERVTDTQYF. The CDR3 nucleotides are TGTGCCAGCAGCCAAGGCCTCGAACGGGTCACAGATACGCAGTATTTT.

The chain recombines TRBV7-9 with TRBJ2-5; no definite D call. Trimming took 4 bases from V and 5 from J, leaving 11 bases between them. The CDR3 has 13 amino acids. The V gene's germline CDR1 is SEHNR and CDR2 FQNEAQ (reference sequence). CDR3 region: CASSSPMGETQYF. The CDR3 region has the DNA TGTGCCAGCAGCTCCCCAATGGGGGAGACCCAGTACTTC.

The chain joins TRBV7-9 to TRBJ2-3; D possibly corresponds to TRBD2 (6 bases). CDR1 and CDR2 (germline): SEHNR, FQNEAQ (reference sequence). The ends were cut back, 1 base at V and 3 bases at J, with 14 bases in the middle. The CDR3 loop spans 16 amino acids. The CDR3 loop reads CASSLGEVRGTDTQYF. DNA of the CDR3: TGTGCCAGCAGCTTAGGGGAGGTTAGAGGGACAGATACGCAGTATTTT.

This clonotype was recorded at least ten times. The CDR3 is CASSPGGVQLRDTQYF. The CDR3 nucleotides read TGTGCCAGCAGCCCGGGAGGAGTCCAGTTGAGAGATACGCAGTATTTT. The V call is TRBV7-2, the J call TRBJ2-3; 7 bases fit TRBD2. Germline trimming cut 5 bases from V and 5 bases from J; bases unmatched to any gene: 13. The V gene's germline CDR1 is SGHTA and CDR2 FQGNSA. The CDR3 extends over 16 amino acids.

This clonotype was seen ten or more times. J is TRBJ1-4 and V is TRBV5-1; D not resolved. CDR3 size: 13 residues. The germline V gene encodes CDR1 SGHRS and CDR2 YFSETQ. With 1 base removed from V and 5 bases from J, the gap between germline ends came to 6 bases. The CDR3 region is CASSLNRNEKLFF. In DNA form, the CDR3 reads TGCGCCAGCAGCTTGAACCGAAATGAAAAACTGTTTTTT.

Ten or more counts support this clonotype. This sequence joins TRBV7-9 and TRBJ1-1; D is unclear. The CDR3 sequence is 15 residues long. Trimming left V 11 bases short and J 1 base short, with 20 bases between. CDR1 is SEHNR, CDR2 FQNEAQ, per germline (reference sequence). The CDR3 coding sequence is TGTGCCCCTTTAGTTGGTCAGCGACGGAACACTGAAGCTTTCTTT. As protein: CAPLVGQRRNTEAFF.

This clonotype was detected ten times or more. The rearrangement links TRBV27 to TRBJ1-1, with D possibly TRBD1 on 6 matching bases. Germline loops: CDR1 MNHEY, CDR2 SMNVEV (reference sequence). CDR3 length equals 14 residues. V was pared by 6 bases and J by 11 bases, with 22 bases between. CDR3: CASSPLQGLRVAFF. The CDR3 nucleotides are TGTGCCAGCAGCCCGTTACAGGGATTAAGGGTGGCTTTCTTT.

In this sample, this clonotype turned up many times. V usage is TRBV20-1 and J usage is TRBJ2-3, with 11 bases lining up with TRBD2. The germline V gene encodes CDR1 DFQATT and CDR2 SNEGSKA (reference sequence). There are 16 residues in the CDR3. With 0 bases clipped from V and 5 bases from J, the junction kept 7 bases outside the gene matches. For the CDR3, the DNA is TGCAGTGCTAGAGATGCGGCTAGCGGGAGGCTAGATACGCAGTATTTT. Translated: CSARDAASGRLDTQYF.

There are many counts of this clonotype. The genes are TRBV20-1 and TRBJ2-3; 7 nucleotides align to TRBD2. CDR1 and CDR2 (germline): DFQATT, SNEGSKA (reference sequence). The length of the CDR3 is 13 residues. The V segment lost 4 bases and the J segment 2 bases; nucleotides outside the gene matches: 3. The CDR3 coding sequence is TGCAGTGCTACTAGCGGTTACACAGATACGCAGTATTTT. Amino acid sequence: CSATSGYTDTQYF.

This clonotype was counted ten times or more. The chain links TRBV15 to TRBJ2-7, with 7 bases lining up with TRBD1. This CDR3 is 15 amino acids long. Germline V gene data show CDR1 as LNHNV and CDR2 as YYDKDF (reference sequence). The ends lost 4 bases at V and 3 bases at J; junction bases unmatched: 9. Here the CDR3 reads CATSNYDRADYEQYF. The CDR3 DNA sequence: TGTGCCACCAGCAATTATGACAGGGCCGACTACGAGCAGTACTTC.

This clonotype was picked up many times. The chain recombines TRBV7-9 with TRBJ2-2; tentatively, D is TRBD1 or TRBD2 (5 bases each). The CDR3 sequence is 15 residues long. Trimming removed 5 bases from V and 5 bases from J, with 15 bases in between. Germline CDR1 and CDR2: SEHNR and FQNEAQ (reference sequence). This CDR3 reads CASSQRGEGTGELFF. The CDR3, as DNA: TGTGCCAGCAGCCAGAGGGGCGAGGGGACCGGGGAGCTGTTTTTT.

This clonotype came up many times. J is TRBJ1-1 and V is TRBV7-3; D is uncertain. Between the trimmed V and J ends, which lost 1 base and 1 base, there was a span of 4 bases. The CDR3 spans 13 residues. The germline gives CDR1 SGHTA, CDR2 FQGTGA. CDR3 loop: CASSLITNTEAFF. Here the CDR3 DNA reads TGTGCCAGCAGCTTAATTACGAACACTGAAGCTTTCTTT.